The 24 T cell receptor beta chains below come from one sample, sequenced in a study of blood T cell repertoires in COVID-19. Clones were sequenced by immunoSEQ multiplex PCR, and TCRdb holds only the in-frame ones, with some missing. The sample has 300,000 to 400,000 clones; approximately 86% are singletons. Sequenced sample: PBMCs or T cells enriched from blood (not recorded which). The receptors originated from a woman aged 40 to 49 with acute COVID-19.

The rearrangement joins TRBV5-6 to TRBJ2-3; D possibly corresponds to TRBD2 (7 bases). The ends were cut back, 2 bases at V and 1 base at J, with 14 bases in the middle. The germline CDR1 and CDR2 sequences are SGHDT and YYEEEE. The CDR3 is made up of 16 amino acids. CDR3 loop: CASSLIGGARTDTQYF. The CDR3 coding sequence is TGTGCCAGCAGCTTAATAGGGGGGGCCCGCACAGATACGCAGTATTTT.

In its sample, this clone was seen a few times. The chain joins TRBV6-2 or TRBV6-3 to TRBJ1-1; TRBD1 is a possible D gene (5 bases). The germline gives CDR1 MNHEY, CDR2 SVGEGT. Trimming cost V 6 bases and J 1 base, with 15 bases left between them. The CDR3 totals 15 residues. The CDR3 bases are TGTGCCAGCAGCCCCCGCAGGGTACGGAACACTGAAGCTTTCTTT. Its protein is CASSPRRVRNTEAFF.

This clone has just one count. The V gene is TRBV18, the J gene TRBJ2-1; 11 nucleotides align to TRBD2. There are 16 residues in the CDR3. In germline, CDR1 is KGHSH, CDR2 LQKENI. Germline trimming cut 3 bases from V and 8 bases from J; bases unmatched to any gene: 9. In DNA form, the CDR3 reads TGTGCCAGCTCACCTAGTAGCGGGAGGGCTCTGGATGAGCAGTTCTTC. Translation: CASSPSSGRALDEQFF.

The CDR3: CASSYTEGSPLHF. The CDR3 DNA follows: TGTGCCAGCAGTTACACGGAGGGTTCACCCCTCCACTTT. The chain joins TRBV6-5 to TRBJ1-6; D gene ambiguous. The CDR3 loop spans 13 amino acids. The germline V and J ends were trimmed by 2 bases and 9 bases, with 8 bases remaining between them. Germline V lookup: CDR1 MNHEY, CDR2 SVGAGI.

The J gene is TRBJ1-1, the V gene TRBV5-8; 10 bases map to TRBD1. CDR3 length: 15 amino acids. Germline-derived CDR1 and CDR2 are SGHTS and YDEGEE. Losses at the gene ends were 7 bases for V and 4 bases for J; bases not matched to a gene: 10. Here the CDR3 DNA reads TGTGCCAGCGGTCACCGGGACAGGGGTCGCACTGAAGCTTTCTTT. Protein product: CASGHRDRGRTEAFF.

There are a few counts of this clone. This sample also contains other DNA sequences that code for the same CDR3. The V call is TRBV18, the J call TRBJ1-3; 7 bases line up with TRBD1. V lost 3 bases, J lost 3 bases, and 8 bases stayed unmatched. The CDR3 totals 16 residues. Looked up from germline, CDR1 is KGHSH and CDR2 is LQKENI. CDR3 sequence: CASSPPGQGDGNTIYF. In nucleotides, the CDR3 is TGTGCCAGCTCACCCCCAGGCCAGGGGGATGGAAACACCATATATTTT.

This chain connects TRBV19 to TRBJ1-1, with D possibly matching TRBD1 (5 bases). Looked up from germline, CDR1 is LNHDA and CDR2 is SQIVND (reference sequence). The CDR3 totals 12 residues. V gave up 5 bases and J gave up 10 bases, with 14 bases separating them. Here the CDR3 reads CASSDQGLGAFF. In nucleotides, the CDR3 is TGTGCCAGTAGTGATCAGGGTCTCGGAGCTTTCTTT. The variable domain in full, completed from reference TRBV19 and TRBJ1-1, reads DGGITQSPKYLFRKEGQNVTLSCEQNLNHDAMYWYRQDPGQGLRLIYYSQIVNDFQKGDIAEGYSVSREKKESFPLTVTSAQKNPTAFYLCASSDQGLGAFFGQGTRLTVV.

The chain couples TRBV5-1 to TRBJ2-1, with TRBD2 as a possible D gene (6 bases). The CDR3 is 14 residues long. The V and J ends lost 6 bases and 7 bases respectively, with 17 bases between them. Germline CDR1 SGHRS, CDR2 YFSETQ. The CDR3 reads CASIRDSTSNEQFF. The CDR3 DNA follows: TGCGCCAGCATTCGGGACTCCACATCAAATGAGCAGTTCTTC.

The rearrangement joins TRBV11-3 to TRBJ1-1; D remains unclear. Germline V gives CDR1 SGHNT, CDR2 YENEEA. V lost 2 bases to trimming and J lost 1 base, with 5 bases between them. CDR3 length: 13 residues. The CDR3 DNA is TGTGCCAGCAGCTTACCAGAGAACACTGAAGCTTTCTTT. It is translated as CASSLPENTEAFF.

The chain joins TRBV19 to TRBJ1-5; D perhaps matches TRBD1 (6 bases). Germline V lookup: CDR1 LNHDA, CDR2 SQIVND (reference sequence). Deletions cut 3 bases from V and 9 bases from J, with 12 bases between. The CDR3 extends over 13 amino acids. CDR3 sequence reads: CASSIQGGGPQHF. In DNA, the CDR3 is TGTGCCAGTAGTATTCAGGGAGGGGGGCCCCAGCATTTT.

The rearrangement uses TRBV5-1 and TRBJ2-3; 7 bases are a match to TRBD2. The CDR3 loop spans 13 amino acids. Trimming removed 7 bases from V and 6 bases from J; junction bases left unmatched: 8. CDR1 SGHRS and CDR2 YFSETQ come from the germline V gene. CDR3 in amino acids: CASGETSRDTQYF. CDR3 DNA: TGCGCCAGCGGGGAGACTAGCAGGGATACGCAGTATTTT.

The chain links TRBV5-1 to TRBJ2-7; TRBD1 agrees at 9 bases. Germline CDR1 is SGHRS and CDR2 is YFSETQ. The CDR3 covers 15 residues. Germline trimming cut 7 bases from V and 2 bases from J; bases unmatched to any gene: 10. The CDR3 protein is CASGPAGTGPYEQYF. The CDR3 DNA reads TGCGCCAGCGGCCCGGCCGGGACAGGGCCCTACGAGCAGTACTTC.

The chain recombines TRBV11-2 with TRBJ2-3, with D unresolved. Germline V gene data show CDR1 as SGHAT and CDR2 as FQNNGV. This CDR3 spans 14 amino acids. V dropped 4 bases and J dropped 5 bases, with 13 bases sitting between them. In DNA form, the CDR3 reads TGTGCCAGCAGCTCCCGAGACTGGGTAGATACGCAGTATTTT. It specifies CASSSRDWVDTQYF. Full variable domain (rest looked up from reference TRBV11-2 and TRBJ2-3): EAGVAQSPRYKIIEKRQSVAFWCNPISGHATLYWYQQILGQGPKLLIQFQNNGVVDDSQLPKDRFSAERLKGVDSTLKIQPAKLEDSAVYLCASSSRDWVDTQYFGPGTRLTVL.

The chain combines TRBV20-1 with TRBJ2-7; D is ambiguous. With 5 bases removed from V and 0 bases from J, the gap between germline ends came to 5 bases. Germline V gene sequence: CDR1 DFQATT, CDR2 SNEGSKA (reference sequence). The CDR3 is 11 residues long. Here the CDR3 DNA reads TGCAGTGCTTCCATCTCCTACGAGCAGTACTTC. It translates to CSASISYEQYF.

The chain couples TRBV7-9 to TRBJ1-2; the match to TRBD1 covers 9 bases. Losses at the gene ends were 4 bases for V and 3 bases for J; bases not matched to a gene: 9. CDR3 size: 16 residues. Germline assignment: CDR1 SEHNR and CDR2 FQNEAQ (reference sequence). As DNA, the CDR3 is TGTGCCAGCAGCTCTGCGACCGGGACAGGGTACTATGGCTACACCTTC. Its translation: CASSSATGTGYYGYTF.

The chain uses TRBV10-3 and TRBJ2-3, with D tentatively TRBD2 (6 bases). The CDR3 loop spans 13 amino acids. CDR1 and CDR2 from the germline V gene are ENHRY and SYGVKD. Between the trimmed V and J ends, which lost 11 bases and 2 bases, there was a span of 14 bases. CDR3 DNA sequence: TGTGCCGCCAGGGACTCGCACACAGATACGCAGTATTTT. Amino acid sequence: CAARDSHTDTQYF.

The chain links TRBV5-6 to TRBJ1-1, with TRBD1 as a possible D gene (6 bases). Trimming left V 3 bases short and J 1 base short, with 16 bases between. The CDR3 is 16 residues long. CDR1 is SGHDT, CDR2 YYEEEE, per germline. The CDR3 is CASSSSWGPANTEAFF. The CDR3 DNA reads as TGTGCCAGCAGCTCCTCTTGGGGGCCAGCGAACACTGAAGCTTTCTTT. The full variable domain, rest sourced from reference TRBV5-6 and TRBJ1-1, is DAGVTQSPTHLIKTRGQQVTLRCSPKSGHDTVSWYQQALGQGPQFIFQYYEEEERQRGNFPDRFSGHQFPNYSSELNVNALLLGDSALYLCASSSSWGPANTEAFFGQGTRLTVV.

This chain uses TRBV6-5 with TRBJ1-2, with 7 bases identical to TRBD1. Losses at the gene ends were 10 bases for V and 6 bases for J; bases not matched to a gene: 5. From germline, CDR1 is MNHEY and CDR2 SVGAGI. CDR3 length equals 11 residues. CDR3 amino acids: CATKDRHGYTF. DNA for the CDR3: TGTGCCACAAAGGACAGGCATGGCTACACCTTC.

This clone appeared a single time. The CDR3 DNA sequence: TGTGCCAGCAGCTATACAAACACTGAAGCTTTCTTT. It yields the protein CASSYTNTEAFF. V gene TRBV7-9 combines with J gene TRBJ1-1; D is uncertain. Trimming pared 4 bases from V and 2 bases from J, leaving 5 bases between. The CDR3 contains 12 residues. Germline CDR1 is SEHNR and CDR2 is FQNEAQ (reference sequence).

This sequence joins TRBV5-4 and TRBJ2-7; possibly TRBD2 for D (6 bases). V lost 6 bases and J 5 bases, leaving 21 bases between the germline ends. The CDR3 has 15 amino acids. Germline CDR1 and CDR2: SGHNT and YYREEE (reference sequence). CDR3 DNA: TGTGCCAGCACTCTGCGGGGCAGGGCGACCAACGAGCAGTACTTC. As protein: CASTLRGRATNEQYF.

The chain has TRBV7-9 and TRBJ1-1, with 8 bases matching TRBD1. The V gene's germline CDR1 is SEHNR and CDR2 FQNEAQ (reference sequence). The CDR3 has 14 amino acids. V gave up 5 bases and J gave up 1 base; unmatched junction bases: 3. Written as DNA, the CDR3 is TGTGCCAGCAGCATGACAGGGGCGAACACTGAAGCTTTCTTT. Protein: CASSMTGANTEAFF.

The chain couples TRBV2 to TRBJ2-1; possibly TRBD2 for D (6 bases). V lost 6 bases and J 0 bases, leaving 15 bases between the germline ends. Germline values: CDR1 SNHLY, CDR2 FYNNEI. The CDR3 loop spans 16 amino acids. The CDR3 loop is CASRSQTSPSYNEQFF. The CDR3 nucleotides read TGTGCCAGCAGGAGCCAAACTAGCCCCTCCTACAATGAGCAGTTCTTC.

This clone was found once. The rearrangement links TRBV19 to TRBJ1-2, with a possible D match to TRBD1 (5 bases). Germline V gene sequence: CDR1 LNHDA, CDR2 SQIVND (reference sequence). The V end lost 4 bases, the J end lost 2 bases, and 14 bases lay between the germline ends. This CDR3 is 15 amino acids long. The CDR3, as DNA: TGTGCCAGTAGTACCTTCGGGGGAAACAACTATGGCTACACCTTC. Amino acid sequence: CASSTFGGNNYGYTF. The full variable domain, rest sourced from reference TRBV19 and TRBJ1-2, is DGGITQSPKYLFRKEGQNVTLSCEQNLNHDAMYWYRQDPGQGLRLIYYSQIVNDFQKGDIAEGYSVSREKKESFPLTVTSAQKNPTAFYLCASSTFGGNNYGYTFGSGTRLTVV.

The V gene is TRBV11-1, the J gene TRBJ2-1, with D perhaps matching TRBD2 (6 bases). Germline V lookup: CDR1 SGHAT, CDR2 FQDESV (reference sequence). CDR3 length: 15 amino acids. V shed 5 bases and J shed 3 bases, with 14 bases lying between them. This chain's CDR3 is CASSHGTLGYNEQFF. The DNA for the CDR3 is TGTGCCAGCAGCCACGGGACTCTGGGCTACAATGAGCAGTTCTTC.